This T cell receptor beta chain emerged from a study of OX40 agonist ivuxolimab in advanced cancers. As to this clone: What it binds is unknown.

The CDR3 spans 14 residues. Trimming stripped 5 bases from V and 8 bases from J, with 15 bases between. The germline V gene encodes CDR1 MNHNY and CDR2 SVGAGI (reference sequence). Findings of the study overall: CD8+ T cells (on average) carried more expanded clones than CD4+ T cells. By week 6 at 0.1 to 3.0 mg/kg, blood CD4+ and CD8+ T cells had expanded clonally.

TCRdb's table, derived via immunoSEQ multiplex PCR, lists solely in-frame clones and lacks some. The sample includes around 81,000 clones, about 86% of them seen just once. The gene calls are TRBV6-6 and TRBJ1-4; no reliable D call. The sequence derives from an adult with an advanced solid tumor such as melanoma, head and neck, liver or kidney cancer. The material was CD4+ or CD8+ T cells sorted from blood, obtained in a trial of the OX40 agonist ivuxolimab. The CDR3 bases are TGTGCCAGCAGTCCGGGCGGTACTGCAGAAAAACTGTTTTTT. Encoded protein: CASSPGGTAEKLFF.